This T cell receptor beta chain is drawn from a study of radiation and T cells in renal cell carcinoma. As to time point: blood 2 weeks post-SBRT. Stated treatment: 15 Gy SBRT to primary tumor, nephrectomy 4 weeks later. J gave up 6 bases and V 5 bases, and 10 bases lay outside the gene matches. CDR3 length: 16 amino acids. Per germline, CDR1 SGHTA and CDR2 FQGTGA. Clones were sequenced by immunoSEQ multiplex PCR, and TCRdb holds only the in-frame ones, with some missing. Altogether 70,000 to 100,000 clones are present, 65% to 90% being singletons, with the ten largest covering under 25%. The sequenced sample was blood, obtained from a patient whose treatment included radiotherapy and nephrectomy. This sequence joins TRBV7-3 and TRBJ2-1, with 10 positions matching TRBD1. The TCR originated in a woman aged 45-59 years with renal cell carcinoma. The DNA for the CDR3 is TGTGCCAGCAGCAATACTCCCGGGACAGGGGTCAATGAGCAGTTCTTC. Its protein product is CASSNTPGTGVNEQFF. Drawing the rest from reference TRBV7-3 and TRBJ2-1, the complete variable domain is GAGVSQTPSNKVTEKGKYVELRCDPISGHTALYWYRQSLGQGPEFLIYFQGTGAADDSGLPNDRFFAVRPEGSVSTLKIQRTERGDSAVYLCASSNTPGTGVNEQFFGPGTRLTVL.